The next 27 T cell receptor beta chains were all read from a single sample in a study of T cells in Graves' hyperthyroidism and ophthalmopathy. TCR beta CDR3 region amplification was performed from RNA transcripts. When the TCR CDR3 underwent first-round RT-PCR, the HTBI primer set was used. TCRdb re-called the multiplex PCR reads through MiXCR, storing one row per CDR3 protein. The sample carries a few hundred thousand distinct CDR3 sequences, around 20% recorded once. The sequenced sample was blood. These receptors all stem from a man aged 35-49 years with Graves' hyperthyroidism.

The table lists this clonotype with many counts. This sequence joins TRBV3-1 and TRBJ2-7, with a weak D call TRBD1 (6 bases). From germline, CDR1 is LGHDT and CDR2 YNNKEL (reference sequence). V lost 5 bases, J lost 3 bases, and 11 bases lay in between. The CDR3 is made up of 13 amino acids. The CDR3 DNA follows: TGTGCCAGCAGCGCGGACAGCGGCTACGAGCAGTACTTC. Translated: CASSADSGYEQYF.

There are many counts of this clonotype. The DNA of the CDR3 is TGTGCCAGCAGTTTAGCCTCGGACACGCCGGGCACAGATACGCAGTATTTT. This translates into CASSLASDTPGTDTQYF. The genes are TRBV28 and TRBJ2-3; D is perhaps TRBD1 (5 bases). Germline CDR1 is MDHEN and CDR2 is SYDVKM. Trimming took off 2 bases at V and 1 base at J, with 16 bases between the two ends. This CDR3 region has 17 residues. The full variable domain, with the rest looked up from reference TRBV28 and TRBJ2-3, is DVKVTQSSRYLVKRTGEKVFLECVQDMDHENMFWYRQDPGLGLRLIYFSYDVKMKEKGDIPEGYSVSREKKERFSLILESASTNQTSMYLCASSLASDTPGTDTQYFGPGTRLTVL.

This clonotype was recorded a few times. The rearrangement links TRBV4-2 to TRBJ2-2; the D gene is possibly TRBD2 (6 bases). The germline V and J ends were trimmed by 1 base and 5 bases, with 14 bases remaining between them. This CDR3 is 16 amino acids long. Germline V gene lookup returns CDR1 LGHNA and CDR2 YNFKEQ. This chain's CDR3 is CASSQGDLAGTGELFF. The CDR3 DNA is TGTGCCAGCAGCCAAGGGGACTTGGCAGGGACCGGGGAGCTGTTTTTT.

This clonotype has at least ten counts. The chain employs TRBV7-2 and TRBJ1-5, with 11 bases matching TRBD1. The CDR3 loop spans 17 amino acids. With 5 bases clipped from V and 6 bases from J, the junction kept 12 bases outside the gene matches. Germline V lookup: CDR1 SGHTA, CDR2 FQGNSA. The CDR3 loop is CASSPRAGQGGGQPQHF. The CDR3, as DNA: TGTGCCAGCAGCCCCCGGGCGGGACAGGGGGGGGGTCAGCCCCAGCATTTT.

This clonotype was detected many times. The chain carries TRBV20-1 and TRBJ2-7; maybe TRBD1 (5 bases). V was pared by 6 bases and J by 0 bases, with 18 bases between. Germline CDR1 DFQATT, CDR2 SNEGSKA (reference sequence). This CDR3 contains 15 residues. The CDR3 protein is CSAPKLGLLSYEQYF. As DNA, the CDR3 is TGCAGTGCACCTAAGTTGGGGCTACTCTCCTACGAGCAGTACTTC.

This clonotype was seen many times. CDR3 DNA: TGTGCCAGCAGTGAACATAACTATGGCTACACCTTC. The encoded protein is CASSEHNYGYTF. The chain is built from TRBV6-1 and TRBJ1-2; D gene unclear. The V gene lost 2 bases and the J gene lost 1 base, with 2 bases spanning the gap. The CDR3 is made up of 12 amino acids. Looked up from germline, CDR1 is MNHNS and CDR2 is SASEGT.

The sample holds many counts of this clonotype. This CDR3 is CASSLGDRTDTQYF. In DNA, the CDR3 is TGTGCCAGCAGCTTAGGGGACCGCACAGATACGCAGTATTTT. The chain recombines TRBV7-9 with TRBJ2-3, with D possibly called TRBD1 or TRBD2 (5 bases each). V shed 1 base and J shed 1 base, with 6 bases lying between them. CDR1 is SEHNR, CDR2 FQNEAQ, per germline (reference sequence). This CDR3 contains 14 residues.

This clonotype showed up just a few times. CDR3 DNA sequence: TGCAGTGCCACCCTAGCGGGGGGGCCGATCCAAGAGACCCAGTACTTC. This encodes CSATLAGGPIQETQYF. The rearrangement joins TRBV20-1 to TRBJ2-5; TRBD2 aligns across 12 bases. The CDR3 sequence is 16 residues long. Trimming cost V 6 bases and J 1 base; bases outside gene matches: 9. CDR1 and CDR2 (germline): DFQATT, SNEGSKA (reference sequence).

This clonotype has at least ten counts. The V and J genes are TRBV5-1 and TRBJ2-1; D unresolved. The V gene's germline CDR1 is SGHRS and CDR2 YFSETQ. V was clipped by 0 bases and J by 6 bases, with 4 bases between them. The CDR3 runs 12 residues. CDR3 loop: CASSLEGNEQFF. The CDR3 nucleotides are TGCGCCAGCAGCTTGGAAGGCAATGAGCAGTTCTTC.

This clonotype was counted at least ten times. The rearrangement links TRBV20-1 to TRBJ2-7; 11 positions match TRBD1. The CDR3 extends over 15 amino acids. From germline, CDR1 is DFQATT and CDR2 SNEGSKA (reference sequence). V shed 2 bases, J shed 4 bases, and the junction held 7 bases outside the gene matches. In DNA form, the CDR3 reads TGCAGTGCTAGACTTGGGACAGGGGGGGAGTACGAGCAGTACTTC. Its protein product is CSARLGTGGEYEQYF.

This clonotype was counted ten times or more. The junction and the germline gene differ at one end; a read error may be behind it. The rearrangement links TRBV28 to TRBJ1-1; no reliable D call. This CDR3 comprises 13 residues. Germline V gene lookup returns CDR1 MDHEN and CDR2 SYDVKM. The CDR3 protein is CVSSDARITEAFF. DNA of the CDR3: TGTGTCAGCAGTGATGCGCGGATCACTGAAGCTTTCTTT.

This clonotype was seen ten or more times. This rearrangement joins TRBV20-1 to TRBJ2-6, with D hard to call. This CDR3 is built from 17 residues. V lost 1 base to trimming and J lost 0 bases, with 13 bases between them. Looked up from germline, CDR1 is DFQATT and CDR2 is SNEGSKA (reference sequence). The CDR3 reads CSARVQHPGSGANVLTF. In DNA form, the CDR3 reads TGCAGTGCTAGAGTGCAACACCCCGGCTCTGGGGCCAACGTCCTGACTTTC.

This clonotype has ten or more counts. The CDR3, as DNA: TGTGCCAGCAGCTTAGTCGGGGGAAGTGGAAACACCATATATTTT. The encoded protein is CASSLVGGSGNTIYF. The chain joins TRBV7-2 to TRBJ1-3, with a weak D call TRBD1 (5 bases). Germline-derived CDR1 and CDR2 are SGHTA and FQGNSA. Trimming left V 1 base short and J 3 bases short, with 10 bases between. The CDR3 covers 15 residues.

This clonotype was seen ten or more times. The chain joins TRBV7-9 to TRBJ2-5; 7 nucleotides match TRBD1. Germline assignment: CDR1 SEHNR and CDR2 FQNEAQ (reference sequence). J lost 2 bases, V lost 5 bases, and 8 bases had no gene match. The CDR3 is made up of 15 amino acids. DNA for the CDR3: TGTGCCAGCAGCCCTTGGACAGGCGGACAAGAGACCCAGTACTTC. This codes for CASSPWTGGQETQYF.

The rearrangement joins TRBV11-2 to TRBJ1-1, with D possibly being TRBD1 (6 bases). Germline V gene data show CDR1 as SGHAT and CDR2 as FQNNGV. The germline V and J ends were trimmed by 6 bases and 1 base, with 15 bases remaining between them. This CDR3 region has 15 residues. The CDR3, as DNA: TGTGCCAGCAGTTACCAAGGACAGCCGAACACTGAAGCTTTCTTT. Translation: CASSYQGQPNTEAFF.

This clonotype rates as medium-sized. The chain couples TRBV2 to TRBJ2-1, with TRBD1 identical over 7 bases. Germline CDR1 is SNHLY and CDR2 is FYNNEI. This CDR3 contains 16 residues. J gave up 8 bases and V 1 base, and 11 bases lay outside the gene matches. Here the CDR3 DNA reads TGTGCCAGCAGTGAAGTCGCCAGGGGGTCCGGGGATGAGCAGTTCTTC. It codes for CASSEVARGSGDEQFF.

This clonotype appeared a few times. One junction end does not reproduce the germline sequence, and a read error may be involved. DNA of the CDR3: TGTGCCGGCAGTTTATGGGTGGGCGGGGAAGCTCCCTCCTACAATGAGCAGTTCTTC. Residues: CAGSLWVGGEAPSYNEQFF. The rearrangement joins TRBV28 to TRBJ2-1; D possibly corresponds to TRBD2 (6 bases). CDR1 is MDHEN, CDR2 SYDVKM, per germline. CDR3 size: 19 residues.

In its sample, this clonotype was seen many times. V usage is TRBV3-1 and J usage is TRBJ1-2; possible D gene TRBD1, 5 bases. Germline V CDR1 and CDR2: LGHDT, YNNKEL (reference sequence). The length of the CDR3 is 16 residues. V was cut by 4 bases and J by 8 bases, with 23 bases left in between. The CDR3 coding sequence is TGTGCCAGCAGCCTCCCGGGGCAGGGAGCAGGGAGCGGCTACACCTTC. Residues: CASSLPGQGAGSGYTF.

This clonotype was seen more than once but under ten times. The chain recombines TRBV4-3 with TRBJ2-6; D remains unclear. Trimming took off 0 bases at V and 0 bases at J, with 12 bases between the two ends. Germline V CDR1 and CDR2: LGHNA, YSLEER. The CDR3 is 18 residues long. CDR3 protein: CASSQDQAQPSGANVLTF. For the CDR3, the DNA is TGCGCCAGCAGCCAAGATCAGGCCCAGCCCTCTGGGGCCAACGTCCTGACTTTC.

At least ten counts were recorded for this clonotype. The chain has TRBV7-9 and TRBJ2-3; 11 bases map to TRBD2. J lost 2 bases, V lost 4 bases, and 5 bases had no gene match. CDR3 size: 16 residues. Per germline, CDR1 SEHNR and CDR2 FQNEAQ (reference sequence). This chain's CDR3 is CASSYLTSGDTDTQYF. The CDR3 nucleotides are TGTGCCAGCAGCTACCTGACTAGCGGGGACACAGATACGCAGTATTTT.

This chain connects TRBV5-1 to TRBJ1-1, with D tentatively TRBD1 (5 bases). V was shortened by 4 bases and J by 7 bases, with 23 bases between the two germline ends. CDR1 is SGHRS, CDR2 YFSETQ, per germline. The CDR3 loop spans 16 amino acids. Written as DNA, the CDR3 is TGCGCCAGCAGCCCTGGGGTCGGGGGAACCAGAGTTGAAGCTTTCTTT. Its protein product is CASSPGVGGTRVEAFF.

This clonotype was found many times. The V gene is TRBV27, the J gene TRBJ1-5; perhaps TRBD1 as D (6 bases). The CDR3 contains 14 residues. Trimming took 6 bases from V and 5 from J, leaving 14 bases between them. The germline V gene encodes CDR1 MNHEY and CDR2 SMNVEV (reference sequence). DNA for the CDR3: TGTGCCAGCAGCCAACAGGGAGGGGATCAGCCCCAGCATTTT. This gives the protein CASSQQGGDQPQHF.

Many counts were recorded for this clonotype. This chain joins TRBV7-9 and TRBJ2-7; 7 bases are shared with TRBD2. CDR1 is SEHNR, CDR2 FQNEAQ, per germline (reference sequence). The CDR3 extends over 14 amino acids. Losses at the gene ends were 5 bases for V and 2 bases for J; bases not matched to a gene: 6. DNA of the CDR3: TGTGCCAGCAGCAGGCGGGACTACGCCTACGAGCAGTACTTC. Translated, it gives CASSRRDYAYEQYF.

This clonotype was detected only a few times. The chain uses TRBV7-9 and TRBJ1-4; perhaps TRBD1 as D (5 bases). Germline V gene lookup returns CDR1 SEHNR and CDR2 FQNEAQ (reference sequence). CDR3 length: 17 residues. V was clipped by 2 bases and J by 7 bases, with 20 bases between them. This chain's CDR3 is CASSLSAYRGQSEKLFF. The CDR3 nucleotides are TGTGCCAGCAGCTTATCTGCATATCGGGGCCAGAGTGAAAAACTGTTTTTT. The full variable domain, completed using reference TRBV7-9 and TRBJ1-4, is DTGVSQNPRHKITKRGQNVTFRCDPISEHNRLYWYRQTLGQGPEFLTYFQNEAQLEKSRLLSDRFSAERPKGSFSTLEIQRTEQGDSAMYLCASSLSAYRGQSEKLFFGSGTQLSVL.

This clonotype was picked up many times. The chain joins TRBV24-1 to TRBJ2-5; 9 bases fit TRBD2. Germline V gives CDR1 KGHDR, CDR2 SFDVKD. V was clipped by 5 bases and J by 5 bases; unmatched bases: 2. CDR3 length equals 13 residues. CDR3 protein: CATSGAGGETQYF. DNA for the CDR3: TGTGCCACCAGTGGGGCGGGAGGGGAGACCCAGTACTTC.

At least ten counts were recorded for this clonotype. This chain uses TRBV7-2 with TRBJ1-4; 7 bases map to TRBD1. This CDR3 has 17 residues. V lost 4 bases, J lost 0 bases, and 8 bases stayed unmatched. The germline V gene encodes CDR1 SGHTA and CDR2 FQGNSA. This chain's CDR3 is CASSWRQGASTNEKLFF. In nucleotides, the CDR3 is TGTGCCAGCAGCTGGCGACAGGGTGCTTCAACTAATGAAAAACTGTTTTTT.

This clonotype was recorded many times. The gene calls are TRBV7-2 and TRBJ2-7, with a weak D call TRBD2 (7 bases). The V end lost 0 bases, the J end lost 2 bases, and 14 bases lay between the germline ends. The length of the CDR3 is 16 residues. CDR1 SGHTA and CDR2 FQGNSA come from the germline V gene. CDR3 DNA sequence: TGTGCCAGCAGCTTAGCGCTCGGGGGGCCTCCCTACGAGCAGTACTTC. Amino acid sequence: CASSLALGGPPYEQYF.